This T cell receptor beta chain was retrieved from a study of blood T cell repertoires in COVID-19. Study-level information: PBMCs, B-cell-depleted T cells, or T cells provided the cDNA or gDNA that made up the material.

Sequencing used immunoSEQ multiplex PCR; TCRdb keeps in-frame clones, though not all of them. The sample includes around 240,000 clones, approximately 82% of them seen just once. The CDR3 has 13 amino acids. With 6 bases removed from V and 2 bases from J, the gap between germline ends came to 7 bases. The germline CDR1 and CDR2 sequences are MDHEN and SYDVKM. The material sequenced was peripheral blood. This TCR was sampled from a woman older than 75 with acute or convalescent COVID-19. V is TRBV28 and J is TRBJ2-2; maybe TRBD2 (5 bases). The CDR3 nucleotides are TGTGCCAGCAGCGAGGGAAACACCGGGGAGCTGTTTTTT. It specifies CASSEGNTGELFF.